This record covers a single T cell receptor beta chain. This clone is categorized as medium-sized (0.01 to 0.1%). The clone's antigen remains unknown. Base qualities are not provided; no much larger clone lies one nucleotide away. Whole blood was collected in K2EDTA tubes by collaborating institutions according to the institutions' own protocols. For TCRbeta analysis, collaborator samples were shipped as frozen whole blood, as isolated PBMCs, or as DNA extracted from either sample type. The junction shows trimming of 1 base on V and 5 bases on J, and the gene matches do not reach 5 bases of it. From the cysteine through the phenylalanine, the CDR3 covers 16 amino acids. Only CDR3 DNA is held: 48 bases, read in frame from base 1. CDR1 and CDR2 are read off the germline V gene (reference sequence) as LGHDT and YNNKEL. The immunoSEQ Assay, a bias-controlled multiplex PCR, was used to amplify TCRbeta CDR3 regions from genomic DNA. In the original analysis: The number of nucleated cells in each sample was estimated from the amplification of reference gene primers within the assay. To quantify the absolute abundance of each unique TCRbeta CDR3 rearrangement, sequence reads were collapsed and filtered. Productive Simpson clonality was computed per sample as the square root of Simpson's diversity index over productive rearrangements. Here the immuneACCESS table is served through TCRdb, limited to in-frame sequences with V and J called. Missing clones are a known gap in these copies; in checked studies unresolved V genes cover under half, and the rest lacks a known reason. The V and J calls and clone size come from that table; D and trimming were worked out from the DNA. The sample records fewer than 300,000 clones, roughly 79% of which are singletons. Of the sample, 2.5% to 3% is held by the ten largest clones.

These data come from a study of blood T cell repertoires in COVID-19 (dated by TCRdb to about 2020). With respect to the entire study: The collaborator samples originated in the United States, Italy and Spain and spanned the acute and convalescent phases of COVID-19. Samples came from the ongoing ImmuneRACE study (first 160 participants) plus 1,254 subjects from 6 global collaborators. The repertoires were released in a freely available public database meant as a resource for research on the immune response to SARS-CoV-2. A de-identified subject ID, COVID-19 status, age in years and sex were almost always included in the sample metadata. HLA class I and class II types, where available, came from metadata supplied by the sample provider rather than from assay-based typing. The dataset comprised deeply sampled blood TCRbeta repertoires from subjects exposed to, actively infected with, or recovered from COVID-19. The material from the prospective study consisted of cDNA or gDNA derived from T cells, B-cell-depleted T cells, or PBMCs.

Broad study findings and their caveats: The quantity of clinical and demographic metadata differed by source and by participant and was supplied without curation.

This clonotype originated in a woman aged 60-70 years with active or convalescent COVID-19. The chain links TRBV3-1 (or the pseudogene TRBV3-2) with TRBJ2-3; 11 bases in the middle match TRBD2. The material sequenced was peripheral blood. CDR3 region: CASSQVSGGAEDTQYF. The sequence in DNA is TGTGCCAGCAGCCAAGTTAGCGGGGGGGCCGAAGATACGCAGTATTTT.